This TCR beta chain is drawn from a study of blood T cell repertoires in COVID-19. Study-wide background: Acute-phase and convalescent COVID-19 samples originated in the United States, Italy and Spain.

This clone was recorded only once. Ages ranged from about 18 to 90 years, with residence in around 24 US areas. The CDR3 spans 15 residues. Trimming took off 2 bases at V and 1 base at J, with 12 bases between the two ends. Germline V gene lookup returns CDR1 SGHNT and CDR2 YYREEE (reference sequence). TCRdb keeps only in-frame clones here, not all; method: immunoSEQ multiplex PCR. The sample lists about 220,000 clones, approximately 92% occurring once. This sequence was found in a woman in her late teens or twenties in a cohort exposed to, infected with or recovered from COVID-19 (not recorded which). Sample: PBMCs or T cells enriched from blood (not recorded which). This chain connects TRBV5-4 to TRBJ1-1, with D unclear. The CDR3: CASSFPGNKNTEAFF. The CDR3 coding sequence is TGTGCCAGCAGCTTCCCCGGGAATAAGAACACTGAAGCTTTCTTT.